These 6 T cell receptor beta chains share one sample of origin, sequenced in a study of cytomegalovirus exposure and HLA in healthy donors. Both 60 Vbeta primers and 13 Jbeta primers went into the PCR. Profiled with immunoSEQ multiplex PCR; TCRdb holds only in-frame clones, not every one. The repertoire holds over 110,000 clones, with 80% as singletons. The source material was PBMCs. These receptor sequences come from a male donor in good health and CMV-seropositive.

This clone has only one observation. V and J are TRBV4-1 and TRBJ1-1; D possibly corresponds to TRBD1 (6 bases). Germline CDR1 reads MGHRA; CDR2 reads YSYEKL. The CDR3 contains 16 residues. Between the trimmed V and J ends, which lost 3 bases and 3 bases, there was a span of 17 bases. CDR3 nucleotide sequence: TGCGCCAGCAGCCACTCAGGAGGGGGAGGGGACACTGAAGCTTTCTTT. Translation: CASSHSGGGGDTEAFF.

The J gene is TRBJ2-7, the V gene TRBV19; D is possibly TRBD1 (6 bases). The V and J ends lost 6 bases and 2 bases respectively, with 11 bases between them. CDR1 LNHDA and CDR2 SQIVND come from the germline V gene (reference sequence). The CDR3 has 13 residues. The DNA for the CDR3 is TGTGCCAGTAGGACAGGTCCTACCTACGAGCAGTACTTC. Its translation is CASRTGPTYEQYF.

The CDR3 protein is CASSIAGQGGEEQYF. DNA of the CDR3: TGTGCCAGTAGTATTGCGGGGCAGGGTGGTGAGGAGCAGTACTTC. The gene calls are TRBV19 and TRBJ2-7; a possible D gene is TRBD2 (6 bases). CDR1 is LNHDA and CDR2 is SQIVND in the germline V gene (reference sequence). The germline V and J ends were trimmed by 3 bases and 7 bases, with 19 bases remaining between them. The CDR3 is 15 amino acids.

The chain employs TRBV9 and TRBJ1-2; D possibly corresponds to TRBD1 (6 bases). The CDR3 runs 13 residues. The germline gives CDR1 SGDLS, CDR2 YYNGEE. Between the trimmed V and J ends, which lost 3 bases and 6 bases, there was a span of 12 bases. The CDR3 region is CASSADSLDGYTF. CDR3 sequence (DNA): TGTGCCAGCAGCGCGGACAGTCTCGATGGCTACACCTTC.

The CDR3 sequence: CASSLNGAALHF. CDR3 nucleotides: TGTGCCAGCAGTCTAAATGGCGCGGCCCTCCACTTT. This rearrangement joins TRBV27 to TRBJ1-6; D gene unclear. CDR3 length: 12 residues. Germline V gene lookup returns CDR1 MNHEY and CDR2 SMNVEV (reference sequence). V lost 5 bases and J 14 bases, leaving 13 bases between the germline ends.

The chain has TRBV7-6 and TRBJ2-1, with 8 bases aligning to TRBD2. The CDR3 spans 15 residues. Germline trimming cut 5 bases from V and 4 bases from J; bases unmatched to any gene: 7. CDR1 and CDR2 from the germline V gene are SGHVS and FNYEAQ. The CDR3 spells CASSPAGLGYNEQFF. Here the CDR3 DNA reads TGTGCCAGCAGCCCCGCGGGACTAGGTTACAATGAGCAGTTCTTC.